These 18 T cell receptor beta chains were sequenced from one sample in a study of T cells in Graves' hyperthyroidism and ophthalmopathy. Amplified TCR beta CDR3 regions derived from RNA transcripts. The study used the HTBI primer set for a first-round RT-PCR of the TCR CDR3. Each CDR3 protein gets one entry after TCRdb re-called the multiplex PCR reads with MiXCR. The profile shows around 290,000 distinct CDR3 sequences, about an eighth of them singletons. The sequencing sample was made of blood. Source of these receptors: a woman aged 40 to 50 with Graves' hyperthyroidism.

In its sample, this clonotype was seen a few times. The CDR3 region has the DNA TGCGCCAGCAGCCATTCCTGGACCGAGAACACTGAAGCTTTCTTT. This sequence encodes CASSHSWTENTEAFF. The chain is built from TRBV4-1 and TRBJ1-1, with D uncertain. Germline CDR1 reads MGHRA; CDR2 reads YSYEKL. There are 15 residues in the CDR3. Trimming took off 3 bases at V and 1 base at J, with 12 bases between the two ends.

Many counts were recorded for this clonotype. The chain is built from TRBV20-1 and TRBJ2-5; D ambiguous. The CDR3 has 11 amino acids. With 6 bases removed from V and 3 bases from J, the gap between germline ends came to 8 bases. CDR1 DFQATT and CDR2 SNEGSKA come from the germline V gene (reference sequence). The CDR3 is CSAGPKETQYF. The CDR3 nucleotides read TGCAGTGCCGGGCCGAAAGAGACCCAGTACTTC.

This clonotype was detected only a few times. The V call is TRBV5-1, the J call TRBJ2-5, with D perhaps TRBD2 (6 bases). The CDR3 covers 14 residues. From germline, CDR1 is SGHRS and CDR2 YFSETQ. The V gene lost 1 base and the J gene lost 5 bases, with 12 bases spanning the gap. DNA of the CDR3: TGCGCCAGCAGCTTGACAGCGGGCGGGGAGACCCAGTACTTC. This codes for CASSLTAGGETQYF.

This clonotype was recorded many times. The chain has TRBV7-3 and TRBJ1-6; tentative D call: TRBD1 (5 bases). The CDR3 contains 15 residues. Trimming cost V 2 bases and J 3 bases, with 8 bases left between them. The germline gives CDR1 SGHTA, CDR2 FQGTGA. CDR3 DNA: TGTGCCAGCAGCTTAGTTGGGGGCTATAATTCACCCCTCCACTTT. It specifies CASSLVGGYNSPLHF.

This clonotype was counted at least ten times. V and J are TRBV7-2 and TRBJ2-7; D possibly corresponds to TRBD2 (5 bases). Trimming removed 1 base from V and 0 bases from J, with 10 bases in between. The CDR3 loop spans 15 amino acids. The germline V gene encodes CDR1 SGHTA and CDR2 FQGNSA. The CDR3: CASSLGRTYSYEQYF. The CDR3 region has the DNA TGTGCCAGCAGCTTAGGTCGGACTTACTCCTACGAGCAGTACTTC. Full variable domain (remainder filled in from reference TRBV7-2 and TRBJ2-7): GAGVSQSPSNKVTEKGKDVELRCDPISGHTALYWYRQSLGQGLEFLIYFQGNSAPDKSGLPSDRFSAERTGGSVSTLTIQRTQQEDSAVYLCASSLGRTYSYEQYFGPGTRLTVT.

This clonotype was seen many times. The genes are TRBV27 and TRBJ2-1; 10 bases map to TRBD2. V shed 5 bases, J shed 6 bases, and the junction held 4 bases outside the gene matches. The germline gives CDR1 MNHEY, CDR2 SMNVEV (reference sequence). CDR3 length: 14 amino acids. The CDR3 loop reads CASSDRTSGNEQFF. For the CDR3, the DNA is TGTGCCAGCAGTGACCGGACTAGCGGCAATGAGCAGTTCTTC.

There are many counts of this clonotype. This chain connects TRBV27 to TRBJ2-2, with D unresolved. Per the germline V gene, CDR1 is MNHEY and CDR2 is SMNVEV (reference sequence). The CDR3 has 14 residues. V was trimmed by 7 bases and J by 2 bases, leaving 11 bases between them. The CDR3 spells CASTHRPNTGELFF. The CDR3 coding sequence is TGTGCCAGCACTCACAGACCAAACACCGGGGAGCTGTTTTTT.

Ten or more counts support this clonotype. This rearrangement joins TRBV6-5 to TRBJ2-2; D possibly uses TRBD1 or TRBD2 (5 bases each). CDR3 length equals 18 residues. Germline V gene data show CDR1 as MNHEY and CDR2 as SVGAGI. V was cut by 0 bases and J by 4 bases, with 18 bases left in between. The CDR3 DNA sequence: TGTGCCAGCAGTTACTCTGAGTCTCTCTGGGGGACCACCGGGGAGCTGTTTTTT. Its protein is CASSYSESLWGTTGELFF.

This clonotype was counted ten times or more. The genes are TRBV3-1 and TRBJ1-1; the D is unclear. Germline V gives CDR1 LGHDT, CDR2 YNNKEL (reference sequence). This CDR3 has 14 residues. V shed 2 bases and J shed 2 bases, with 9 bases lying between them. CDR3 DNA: TGTGCCAGCAGCCAAATTCGTGGAAACACTGAAGCTTTCTTT. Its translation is CASSQIRGNTEAFF.

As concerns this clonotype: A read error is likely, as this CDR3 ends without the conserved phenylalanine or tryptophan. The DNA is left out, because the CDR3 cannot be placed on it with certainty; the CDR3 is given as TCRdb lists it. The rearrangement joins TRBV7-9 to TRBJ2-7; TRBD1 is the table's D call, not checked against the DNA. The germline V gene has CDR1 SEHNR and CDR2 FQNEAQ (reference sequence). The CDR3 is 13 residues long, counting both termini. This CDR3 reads CASSLASQSPLWL.

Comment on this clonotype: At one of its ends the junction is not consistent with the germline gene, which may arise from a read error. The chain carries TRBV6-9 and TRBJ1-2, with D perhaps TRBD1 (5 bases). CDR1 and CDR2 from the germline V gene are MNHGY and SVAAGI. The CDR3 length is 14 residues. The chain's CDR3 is CASSYRTTNYGHTF. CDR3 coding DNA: TGTGCCAGCAGTTACCGGACAACTAACTATGGCCACACCTTC.

CDR3 DNA sequence: TGTGCCAGCGGGCCTAGAAAAGACCGGGTGCCCCTCCACTTT. It specifies CASGPRKDRVPLHF. The chain employs TRBV28 and TRBJ1-6, with D unresolved. This CDR3 comprises 14 residues. CDR1 is MDHEN and CDR2 is SYDVKM in the germline V gene. With 8 bases removed from V and 13 bases from J, the gap between germline ends came to 21 bases. Full variable domain (outside the CDR3, taken from reference TRBV28 and TRBJ1-6): DVKVTQSSRYLVKRTGEKVFLECVQDMDHENMFWYRQDPGLGLRLIYFSYDVKMKEKGDIPEGYSVSREKKERFSLILESASTNQTSMYLCASGPRKDRVPLHFGNGTRLTVT.

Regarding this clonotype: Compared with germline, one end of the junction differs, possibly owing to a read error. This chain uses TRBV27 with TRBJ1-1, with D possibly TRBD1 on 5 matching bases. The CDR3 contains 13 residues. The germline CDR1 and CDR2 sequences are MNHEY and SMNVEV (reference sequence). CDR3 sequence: CASSFGGNTEALF. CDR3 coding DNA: TGTGCCAGCAGTTTCGGGGGGAACACTGAAGCTCTCTTT.

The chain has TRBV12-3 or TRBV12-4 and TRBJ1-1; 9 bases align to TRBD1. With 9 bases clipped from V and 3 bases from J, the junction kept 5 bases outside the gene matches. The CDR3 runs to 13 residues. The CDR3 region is CASEGQGDTEAFF. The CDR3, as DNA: TGTGCCAGTGAGGGACAGGGTGACACTGAAGCTTTCTTT.

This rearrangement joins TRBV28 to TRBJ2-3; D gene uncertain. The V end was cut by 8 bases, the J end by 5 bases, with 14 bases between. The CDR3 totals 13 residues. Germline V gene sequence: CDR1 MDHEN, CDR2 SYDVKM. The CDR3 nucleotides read TGTGCCAGCGATAAGCCAACCAGAGATACGCAGTATTTT. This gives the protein CASDKPTRDTQYF.

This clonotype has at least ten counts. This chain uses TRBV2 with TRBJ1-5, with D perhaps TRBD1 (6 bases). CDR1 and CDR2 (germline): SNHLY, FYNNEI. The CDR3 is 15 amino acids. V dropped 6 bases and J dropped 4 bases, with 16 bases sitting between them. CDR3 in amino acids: CASSLQWTENQPQHF. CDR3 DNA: TGTGCCAGCAGCCTCCAATGGACAGAAAATCAGCCCCAGCATTTT.

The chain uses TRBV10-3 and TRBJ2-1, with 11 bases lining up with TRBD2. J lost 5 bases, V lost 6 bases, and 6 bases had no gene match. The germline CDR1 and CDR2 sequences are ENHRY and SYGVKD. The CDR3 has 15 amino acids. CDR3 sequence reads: CAISPGLAANNEQFF. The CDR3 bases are TGTGCCATCAGCCCGGGACTAGCGGCTAACAATGAGCAGTTCTTC.

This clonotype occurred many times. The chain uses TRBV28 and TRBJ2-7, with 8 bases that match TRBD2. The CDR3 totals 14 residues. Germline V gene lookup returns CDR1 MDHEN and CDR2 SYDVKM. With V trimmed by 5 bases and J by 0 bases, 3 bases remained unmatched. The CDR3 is CASSLLADSYEQYF. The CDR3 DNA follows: TGTGCCAGCAGTCTACTAGCGGACTCCTACGAGCAGTACTTC. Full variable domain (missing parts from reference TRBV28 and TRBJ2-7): DVKVTQSSRYLVKRTGEKVFLECVQDMDHENMFWYRQDPGLGLRLIYFSYDVKMKEKGDIPEGYSVSREKKERFSLILESASTNQTSMYLCASSLLADSYEQYFGPGTRLTVT.